The 13 T cell receptor beta chains given below trace back to one sample, sequenced in a study of blood T cell repertoires in COVID-19. TCRdb's table, derived via immunoSEQ multiplex PCR, lists solely in-frame clones and lacks some. The sample gives around 250,000 clones, 86% of which show up once; 6.2% is in the top ten. Sequenced input: peripheral blood. The source of these receptors is a man aged 55 to 70 with acute or convalescent COVID-19.

The V call is TRBV28, the J call TRBJ1-2; the D gene is possibly TRBD1 (5 bases). There are 13 residues in the CDR3. Trimming removed 7 bases from V and 4 bases from J, with 13 bases in between. From germline, CDR1 is MDHEN and CDR2 SYDVKM. CDR3 sequence: CASTLGGAYGYTF. The DNA of the CDR3 is TGTGCCAGCACCTTAGGAGGGGCCTATGGCTACACCTTC.

The V call is TRBV19, the J call TRBJ2-3; TRBD1 is a possible D gene (6 bases). CDR1 LNHDA and CDR2 SQIVND come from the germline V gene (reference sequence). The germline V and J ends were trimmed by 4 bases and 5 bases, with 28 bases remaining between them. This CDR3 is 19 amino acids long. The CDR3 reads CASSSRALGTSSTLDTQYF. The CDR3, as DNA: TGTGCCAGTAGTAGCCGAGCGTTGGGGACATCGAGCACATTAGATACGCAGTATTTT.

The V gene is TRBV5-4, the J gene TRBJ2-1; maybe TRBD2 (6 bases). This CDR3 contains 14 residues. Trimming cost V 5 bases and J 12 bases, with 21 bases left between them. Germline CDR1 reads SGHNT; CDR2 reads YYREEE (reference sequence). This CDR3 reads CASSPPGTLSGQFF. CDR3 sequence (DNA): TGTGCCAGCAGTCCTCCCGGGACTCTCAGCGGGCAGTTCTTC. Based on the CDR3 plus reference TRBV5-4 and TRBJ2-1, the full variable domain is ETGVTQSPTHLIKTRGQQVTLRCSSQSGHNTVSWYQQALGQGPQFIFQYYREEENGRGNFPPRFSGLQFPNYSSELNVNALELDDSALYLCASSPPGTLSGQFFGPGTRLTVL.

The V call is TRBV5-4, the J call TRBJ2-1; weak D call: TRBD1 (6 bases). The germline V gene has CDR1 SGHNT and CDR2 YYREEE (reference sequence). With 5 bases removed from V and 1 base from J, the gap between germline ends came to 13 bases. This CDR3 has 15 residues. CDR3 in DNA: TGTGCCAGCAGGTCCGGGACAACTTCCTACAATGAGCAGTTCTTC. It encodes CASRSGTTSYNEQFF.

The chain combines TRBV11-3 with TRBJ2-1, with 7 bases matching TRBD1. This CDR3 is built from 15 residues. After removal of 3 bases from V and 4 bases from J, the junction contained 6 bases not matched to a gene. The V gene's germline CDR1 is SGHNT and CDR2 YENEEA. DNA of the CDR3: TGTGCCAGCAGCTTGACGGGACAGATATACAATGAGCAGTTCTTC. Its protein is CASSLTGQIYNEQFF.

The CDR3 protein is CASSTNRGPYNEQFF. Here the CDR3 DNA reads TGTGCCAGTAGTACTAACAGGGGGCCTTACAATGAGCAGTTCTTC. The rearrangement links TRBV19 to TRBJ2-1; 9 nucleotides match TRBD1. V gave up 4 bases and J gave up 4 bases; unmatched junction bases: 5. The V gene's germline CDR1 is LNHDA and CDR2 SQIVND (reference sequence). The CDR3 is made up of 15 amino acids.

V gene TRBV6-5 combines with J gene TRBJ2-2; possibly TRBD2 for D (6 bases). Trimming cost V 11 bases and J 5 bases, with 12 bases left between them. The germline V gene has CDR1 MNHEY and CDR2 SVGAGI. The CDR3 totals 12 residues. CDR3 loop: CASVGGTGELFF. CDR3 in DNA: TGTGCCTCCGTCGGGGGAACCGGGGAGCTGTTTTTT.

V and J are TRBV20-1 and TRBJ1-2; D call uncertain. The CDR3 is made up of 11 amino acids. The V gene's germline CDR1 is DFQATT and CDR2 SNEGSKA (reference sequence). Trimming took 8 bases from V and 8 from J, leaving 15 bases between them. The CDR3 nucleotides are TGCAGTCCTAAGGCGGCCGGGGGCTACACCTTC. It encodes CSPKAAGGYTF.

The J gene is TRBJ2-1, the V gene TRBV5-5; D gene uncertain. Germline CDR1 and CDR2: SGHKS and YYEKEE (reference sequence). This CDR3 has 14 amino acids. The germline V and J ends were trimmed by 0 bases and 8 bases, with 12 bases remaining between them. The CDR3 DNA reads TGTGCCAGCAGCTTGGTGCGTGTAGTCGATGAGCAGTTCTTC. Protein sequence: CASSLVRVVDEQFF.

The V gene is TRBV6-1, the J gene TRBJ2-2; 8 bases line up with TRBD2. Per the germline V gene, CDR1 is MNHNS and CDR2 is SASEGT. This CDR3 is built from 16 residues. V dropped 4 bases and J dropped 5; count of bases not matched to a gene: 9. The CDR3 DNA sequence: TGTGCCAGCAGTGTGCTCGCCGGGACTAGAACCGGGGAGCTGTTTTTT. It is translated as CASSVLAGTRTGELFF.

The chain has TRBV19 and TRBJ2-7, with D tentatively TRBD1 (6 bases). The CDR3 has 12 residues. V was cut by 5 bases and J by 6 bases, with 11 bases left in between. CDR1 and CDR2 from the germline V gene are LNHDA and SQIVND (reference sequence). The CDR3 bases are TGTGCCAGTAGTGGAAGGGGGTCCGAGCAGTACTTC. Protein product: CASSGRGSEQYF.

The chain couples TRBV5-4 to TRBJ2-7, with 7 bases that match TRBD1. With V trimmed by 3 bases and J by 6 bases, 12 bases remained unmatched. The CDR3 is 15 amino acids. The germline V gene encodes CDR1 SGHNT and CDR2 YYREEE (reference sequence). CDR3 DNA: TGTGCCAGCAGCTACAAGACAGGGTCGTCCATCGAGCAGTACTTC. Translating gives CASSYKTGSSIEQYF.

The rearrangement joins TRBV5-1 to TRBJ2-1; 10 bases match TRBD2. CDR3 size: 14 residues. Germline V gives CDR1 SGHRS, CDR2 YFSETQ. The trim removed 4 bases at V and 8 bases at J, leaving 6 bases unmatched. As DNA, the CDR3 is TGCGCCAGCAGCAGGCTAGCGGGAGTCGATGAGCAGTTCTTC. As protein: CASSRLAGVDEQFF. The whole variable domain, remainder taken from reference TRBV5-1 and TRBJ2-1, is KAGVTQTPRYLIKTRGQQVTLSCSPISGHRSVSWYQQTPGQGLQFLFEYFSETQRNKGNFPGRFSGRQFSNSRSEMNVSTLELGDSALYLCASSRLAGVDEQFFGPGTRLTVL.